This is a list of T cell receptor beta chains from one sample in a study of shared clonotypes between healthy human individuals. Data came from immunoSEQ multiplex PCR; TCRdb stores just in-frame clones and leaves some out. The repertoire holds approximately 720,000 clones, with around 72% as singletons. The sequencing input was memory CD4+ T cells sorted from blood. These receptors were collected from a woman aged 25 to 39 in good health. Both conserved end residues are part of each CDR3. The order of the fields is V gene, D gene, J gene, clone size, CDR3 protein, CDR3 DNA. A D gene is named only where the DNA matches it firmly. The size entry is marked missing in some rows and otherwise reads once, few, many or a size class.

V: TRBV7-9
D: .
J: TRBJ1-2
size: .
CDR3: CASSSRDIPSLSYGYTF
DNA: TGTGCCAGCAGCTCCCGAGACATTCCCTCCTTGAGCTATGGCTACACCTTC

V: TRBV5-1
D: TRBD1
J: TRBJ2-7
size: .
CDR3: CASSPLDRYHEQYF
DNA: TGCGCCAGCAGCCCGTTGGACAGGTACCACGAGCAGTACTTC

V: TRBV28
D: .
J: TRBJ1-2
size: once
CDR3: CASSHTYGYTF
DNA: TGTGCCAGCAGTCACACCTATGGCTACACCTTC

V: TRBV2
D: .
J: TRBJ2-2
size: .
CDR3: CASSGQGLGGELFF
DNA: TGTGCCAGCAGTGGTCAGGGCCTTGGCGGGGAGCTGTTTTTT

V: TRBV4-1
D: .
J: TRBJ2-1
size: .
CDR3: CASSQIDLISKGEQFF
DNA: TGCGCCAGCAGCCAGATAGATTTGATTTCGAAGGGGGAGCAGTTCTTC

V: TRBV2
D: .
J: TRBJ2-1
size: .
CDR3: CASSRDSYNEQFF
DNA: TGTGCCAGCAGTAGGGATTCCTACAATGAGCAGTTCTTC

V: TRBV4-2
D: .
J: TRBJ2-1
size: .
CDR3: CASSQGTLGEQFF
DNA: TGTGCCAGCAGCCAAGGGACTCTAGGGGAGCAGTTCTTC

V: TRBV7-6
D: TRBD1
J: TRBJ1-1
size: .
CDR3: CASRPQAGTVFNTEAFF
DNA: TGTGCCAGCAGACCACAAGCCGGGACAGTCTTTAACACTGAAGCTTTCTTT

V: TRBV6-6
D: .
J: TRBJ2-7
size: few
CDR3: CASSYSGGGYEQYF
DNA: TGTGCCAGCAGTTACAGCGGCGGAGGGTACGAGCAGTACTTC

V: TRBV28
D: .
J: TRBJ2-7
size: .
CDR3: CASMSSLPYEQYF
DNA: TGTGCCAGCATGAGCTCACTTCCCTACGAGCAGTACTTC

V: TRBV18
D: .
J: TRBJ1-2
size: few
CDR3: CASSQGNNYGYTF
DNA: TGTGCCAGCTCACAGGGGAATAACTATGGCTACACCTTC

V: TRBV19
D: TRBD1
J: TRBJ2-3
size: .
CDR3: CASNKQGPTDTQYF
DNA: TGTGCCAGTAACAAACAGGGGCCCACAGATACGCAGTATTTT

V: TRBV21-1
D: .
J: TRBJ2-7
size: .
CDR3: CASSKTTPRGYEQYF
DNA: TGTGCCAGCAGCAAAACTACGCCGAGGGGTTACGAGCAGTACTTC

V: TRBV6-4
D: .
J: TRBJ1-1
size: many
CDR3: CASSASENTEAFF
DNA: TGTGCCAGCAGTGCGTCGGAGAACACTGAAGCTTTCTTT

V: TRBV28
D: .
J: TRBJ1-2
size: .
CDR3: CASSLVYRAGYTF
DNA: TGTGCCAGCAGTTTAGTCTACAGGGCTGGCTACACCTTC

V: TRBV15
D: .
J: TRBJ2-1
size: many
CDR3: CATSRGVEVTYNEQFF
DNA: TGTGCCACCAGCAGAGGCGTGGAGGTAACCTACAATGAGCAGTTCTTC

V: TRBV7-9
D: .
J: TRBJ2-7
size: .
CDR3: CASSTEGGAYEQYF
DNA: TGTGCCAGCAGCACGGAAGGGGGTGCCTACGAGCAGTACTTC

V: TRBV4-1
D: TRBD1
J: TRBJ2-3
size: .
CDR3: CASSTRQGQDTQYF
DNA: TGCGCCAGCAGCACCCGACAGGGTCAGGATACGCAGTATTTT

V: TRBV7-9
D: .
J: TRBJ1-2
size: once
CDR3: CASSFRVGYGYTF
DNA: TGTGCCAGCAGTTTCAGGGTTGGTTATGGCTACACCTTC

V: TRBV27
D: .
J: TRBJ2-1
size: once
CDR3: CASSEAHGSYNEQFF
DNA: TGTGCCAGCAGCGAAGCTCACGGCTCCTACAATGAGCAGTTCTTC

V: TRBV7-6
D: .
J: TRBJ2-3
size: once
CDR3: CASSLGSGNTDTQYF
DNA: TGTGCCAGCAGCTTGGGTAGTGGGAACACAGATACGCAGTATTTT

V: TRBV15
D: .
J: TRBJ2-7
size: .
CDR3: CATSFGGSMDEQYF
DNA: TGTGCCACCAGCTTTGGGGGGAGTATGGACGAGCAGTACTTC

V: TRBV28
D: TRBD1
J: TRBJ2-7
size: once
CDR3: CASSLYIGTGSYEQYF
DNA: TGTGCCAGCAGTTTGTATATCGGGACAGGGTCCTACGAGCAGTACTTC

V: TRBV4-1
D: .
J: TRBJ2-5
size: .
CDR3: CASSQDEPSTQYF
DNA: TGCGCCAGCAGCCAAGATGAGCCTTCGACCCAGTACTTC

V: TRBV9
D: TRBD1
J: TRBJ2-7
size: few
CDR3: CASSRQGTSYEQYF
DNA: TGTGCCAGCAGTCGACAGGGTACGAGCTACGAGCAGTACTTC

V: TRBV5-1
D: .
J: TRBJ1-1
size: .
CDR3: CASSSELRIRQNTEAFF
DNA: TGCGCCAGCAGCTCTGAACTAAGAATTCGGCAAAACACTGAAGCTTTCTTT

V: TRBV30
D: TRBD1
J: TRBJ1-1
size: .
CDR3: CAWSVPGQSNTEAFF
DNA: TGTGCCTGGAGTGTACCGGGACAGTCGAACACTGAAGCTTTCTTT

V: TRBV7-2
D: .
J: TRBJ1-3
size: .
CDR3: CASRGDGPVDTIYF
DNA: TGTGCCAGCAGGGGCGACGGGCCGGTGGACACCATATATTTT

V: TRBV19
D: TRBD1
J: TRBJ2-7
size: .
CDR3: CASSIGHRGEIYEQYF
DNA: TGTGCCAGTAGTATAGGGCACAGGGGCGAAATCTACGAGCAGTACTTC

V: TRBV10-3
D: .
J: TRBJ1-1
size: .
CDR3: CAIRPRQGNTEAFF
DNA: TGTGCCATCAGGCCCCGTCAGGGAAACACTGAAGCTTTCTTT

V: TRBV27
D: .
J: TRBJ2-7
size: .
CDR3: CASRLTGPGGEQYF
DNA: TGTGCCAGCAGACTGACAGGCCCCGGGGGCGAGCAGTACTTC

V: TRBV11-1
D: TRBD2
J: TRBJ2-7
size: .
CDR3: CASSDQGLAGPSGEQYF
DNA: TGTGCCAGCAGCGATCAAGGCCTAGCGGGACCGTCGGGCGAGCAGTACTTC

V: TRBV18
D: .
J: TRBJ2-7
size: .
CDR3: CASSPGLGQGQREQYF
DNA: TGTGCCAGCTCACCTGGTTTGGGGCAGGGGCAGCGCGAGCAGTACTTC

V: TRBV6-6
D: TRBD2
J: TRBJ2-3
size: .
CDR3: CASSLQSGIAQYF
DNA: TGTGCCAGCAGTCTCCAAAGCGGGATCGCGCAGTATTTT

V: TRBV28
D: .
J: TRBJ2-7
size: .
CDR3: CASTGYSYEQYF
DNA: TGTGCCAGCACTGGCTACAGCTACGAGCAGTACTTC

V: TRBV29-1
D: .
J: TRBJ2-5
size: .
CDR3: CSGERRETQYF
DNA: TGCAGCGGCGAGCGACGTGAGACCCAGTACTTC

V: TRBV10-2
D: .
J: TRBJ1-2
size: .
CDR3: CASSESRRLANYGYTF
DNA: TGCGCCAGCAGTGAGTCGAGACGGCTAGCTAACTATGGCTACACCTTC

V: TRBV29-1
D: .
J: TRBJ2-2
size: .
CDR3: CSVGVGSRGGELFF
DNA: TGCAGCGTTGGTGTGGGCAGTAGAGGCGGGGAGCTGTTTTTT

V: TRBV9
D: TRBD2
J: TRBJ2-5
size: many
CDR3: CASSLSGRADQETQYF
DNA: TGTGCCAGCAGCTTAAGCGGGAGGGCCGATCAAGAGACCCAGTACTTC

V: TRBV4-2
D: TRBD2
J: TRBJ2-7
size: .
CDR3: CASSQLRGAGEQYF
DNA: TGTGCCAGCAGCCAACTGCGGGGGGCGGGGGAGCAGTACTTC